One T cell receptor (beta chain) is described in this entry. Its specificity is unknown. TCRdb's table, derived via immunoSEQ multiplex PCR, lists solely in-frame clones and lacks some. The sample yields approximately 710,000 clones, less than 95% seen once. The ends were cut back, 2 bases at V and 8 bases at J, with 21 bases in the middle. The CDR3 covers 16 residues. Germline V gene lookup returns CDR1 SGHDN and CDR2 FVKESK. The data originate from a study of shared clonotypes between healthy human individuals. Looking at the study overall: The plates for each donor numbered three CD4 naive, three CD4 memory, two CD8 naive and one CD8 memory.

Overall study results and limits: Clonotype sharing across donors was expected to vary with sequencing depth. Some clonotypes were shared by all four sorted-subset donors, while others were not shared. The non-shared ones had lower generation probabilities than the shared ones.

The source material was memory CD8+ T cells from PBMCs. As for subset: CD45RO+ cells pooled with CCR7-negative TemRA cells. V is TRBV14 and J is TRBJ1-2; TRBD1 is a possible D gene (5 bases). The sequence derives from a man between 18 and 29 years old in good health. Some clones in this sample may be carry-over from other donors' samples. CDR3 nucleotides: TGTGCCAGCAGCCAACAGGGTCCGAACTTTCTATGGGGCTACACCTTC. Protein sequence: CASSQQGPNFLWGYTF.